This TCR beta chain was identified during a study of tumor and adjacent non-tumor tissue in lung cancer. Looking at the study overall: Approximately 4 million productive TCRbeta reads were obtained per sample on average.

TCRbeta libraries were built with three rounds of nested PCR, modified from ARM-PCR. MiXCR, applied by TCRdb to the multiplex PCR reads, yields one record per CDR3 protein. The repertoire includes roughly 44,000 distinct CDR3 sequences, roughly 60% of them detected once, and 15% to 20% sits in the top ten. The template was RNA from unsorted bulk tissue. This non-tumor lung sample came from over 3 cm beyond the tumor edge. The study's findings and limits: Compared with tumor, normal lung showed significantly lower TCR diversity.

This clonotype was found many times. Its antigen is as yet unknown. Sequenced material: distant non-tumor lung tissue. The receptor's source is a woman aged 40 to 50 with non-small cell lung cancer.

The CDR3 sequence is CASSYRPGAEDTQYF. In DNA form, the CDR3 reads TGTGCCAGCAGTTACCGGCCGGGGGCAGAAGATACGCAGTATTTT. The rearrangement links TRBV6-5 to TRBJ2-3; D possibly uses TRBD1 or TRBD2 (6 bases each). The CDR3 is 15 residues long. Per germline, CDR1 MNHEY and CDR2 SVGAGI. The ends were cut back, 2 bases at V and 5 bases at J, with 14 bases in the middle.